This T cell receptor (beta chain) was retrieved from a study of T cells in Graves' hyperthyroidism and ophthalmopathy. Exclusion of a patient resulted from uncontrolled infection, other autoimmune disease, pregnancy or lactation. PBMCs were collected from a roughly 10 ml volume of fresh peripheral blood. The CDR3 has 11 amino acids. The V gene's germline CDR1 is SGHRS and CDR2 YFSETQ. Trimming removed 4 bases at V and 8 bases at J, with 7 bases between. This clonotype was seen more than once but under ten times. Using RNA transcripts as the source, TCR beta CDR3 regions were amplified. In the first-round RT-PCR of the TCR CDR3, the HTBI primer set was used. Via MiXCR, TCRdb re-called the multiplex PCR reads, giving one row per CDR3 protein. The sample holds hundreds of thousands of distinct CDR3 sequences; roughly an eighth are singletons and the top ten take around 27%.

The source material was blood. V and J are TRBV5-1 and TRBJ2-1; D is unclear. This receptor was obtained from a man between 50 and 59 years old with Graves' ophthalmopathy. Written as DNA, the CDR3 is TGCGCCAGCAGCCCCAGCCATGAGCAGTTCTTC. Translated: CASSPSHEQFF.